The rows below give T cell receptor beta chains drawn from one sample of a study of tumor-infiltrating lymphocytes in primary liver carcinoma. TCRdb reanalysed the multiplex PCR reads using MiXCR and keeps one entry per CDR3 protein. The top ten hold approximately 12% of the sample, which has fewer than 110,000 distinct CDR3 sequences, approximately 70% seen once. What was sequenced was liver tumor tissue from sampling region 2. The origin of the receptors is a woman aged 60-75 years with primary liver carcinoma and hepatitis B virus infection. CDR3s include the opening cysteine and the closing phenylalanine or tryptophan. The D gene is left open where the match is weak. Only some rows state a clone size, as once, few, many or a class for expanded clones.

D	V	J	size	DNA	CDR3
.	TRBV12-3/TRBV12-4	TRBJ2-7	.	TGTGCCAACAGTCGAGACAAGGGGCGGTCCTACGAGCAGTACTTC	CANSRDKGRSYEQYF
.	TRBV11-2	TRBJ2-5	once	TGTGTCAGCGGCCGCCGGTGGACAGACCTGCGCGAGACCCAGTACTTC	CVSGRRWTDLRETQYF
.	TRBV6-5	TRBJ2-6	.	TGTGCCAGCAGTTACGATACGGGTCCTTCTAGGGCAAACGTCCTGACTTTC	CASSYDTGPSRANVLTF
.	TRBV4-1	TRBJ1-3	many	TGCGCCAGCAGCCAAGATCGTCGCGTAGGAAACACCATATATTTT	CASSQDRRVGNTIYF
.	TRBV5-1	TRBJ1-1	many	TGCGCCAGCAGCTTGGACACTGAAGCTTTCTTT	CASSLDTEAFF
TRBD2	TRBV11-3	TRBJ2-1	.	TGTGCCGGCAGCTTACTAGCGGGGGACTACAATGAGCAGTTTTTC	CAGSLLAGDYNEQFF
.	TRBV28	TRBJ1-1	.	TGTGCCAGCATACCAGGGAGCATAAACACTGAAGCTTTCTTT	CASIPGSINTEAFF
TRBD1	TRBV11-3	TRBJ2-7	.	TGTGCCAGCAGCTTAGAGAAGGGCAGGGGACAGAACGAGCAGTACTTC	CASSLEKGRGQNEQYF
TRBD2	TRBV7-9	TRBJ2-1	.	TGTGTCAGCAGCCAGAGACTAGCGGGAGGGGTGAACGATGAGCAGTTCTTC	CVSSQRLAGGVNDEQFF
.	TRBV27	TRBJ1-3	.	TGTGCCAGCAGCCGGAAATTCCCGGTGGTTGGAGCCTCTGGAAACACCATATATTTT	CASSRKFPVVGASGNTIYF
.	TRBV11-3	TRBJ2-1	.	TGTGCCAGTAGGAGAACAACCTTTATGCAGTTCTTC	CASRRTTFMQFF
TRBD2	TRBV12-3/TRBV12-4	TRBJ2-1	.	TGTGCCAGCAAGGTGGATAGCGGGCGCTACAATGAGCAATTCTTC	CASKVDSGRYNEQFF
.	TRBV2	TRBJ2-3	.	TGTACCAGCAGTGAGAAACAGGGTAGGCGGAACGCAGATACGCAGTATTTT	CTSSEKQGRRNADTQYF
.	TRBV5-1	TRBJ2-7	many	TGCGCCAGCAGCCTCTTGGGGGGTTTGGAGCAGTACTTC	CASSLLGGLEQYF
.	TRBV11-2	TRBJ2-2	.	TGTGCCAGTAACTTCTGGGGCGGGGAGCTGTTATTT	CASNFWGGELLF
TRBD2	TRBV2	TRBJ2-7	.	TGTGCCAGTAGTGCGGCAGCGGGGGCAGCCTACGCCTACGAGCAGTACTTC	CASSAAAGAAYAYEQYF
TRBD1	TRBV10-3	TRBJ2-1	.	TGTGCCATCTGGACAGGGGGAGTCACGGGCTATAATGAGCAGTTCTTC	CAIWTGGVTGYNEQFF
.	TRBV6-6	TRBJ1-2	few	TGTGCCAGCAGTCACGGACCCCGATACGGCTATGGCTACACCTTC	CASSHGPRYGYGYTF
.	TRBV28	TRBJ1-6	many	TGTGCCAGCAGTTTAGGGTCCAGCCGCGGGGAACCCCTCCACTTT	CASSLGSSRGEPLHF
.	TRBV29-1	TRBJ2-5	many	TGCAGCGTCAATTCCCAAGAGACCCAGTACTTC	CSVNSQETQYF
TRBD1	TRBV24-1	TRBJ2-5	few	TGTGCCACCAGTGACCGAACGGGACAGTCAGGAGAGACCCAGTACTTC	CATSDRTGQSGETQYF
TRBD1	TRBV20-1	TRBJ2-7	.	TGCAGTGCTGACCTGGGGACAGGGTTGGGCTACGAGCAGTACTTC	CSADLGTGLGYEQYF
TRBD1	TRBV5-4	TRBJ2-7	.	TGTGGCAGCTTCTTCGGACAGGGGGCTGACTACGAGCAGTACTTC	CGSFFGQGADYEQYF
TRBD1	TRBV5-4	TRBJ1-2	.	TGTGCTAGCAGCCAATCCACAGGGGGGGGCTATGGCTACACCTTC	CASSQSTGGGYGYTF
.	TRBV24-1	TRBJ2-1	.	TGCGCCACCAGTGACCCGGACGGAGGCTCCAACAATGAGCAGTTCTTC	CATSDPDGGSNNEQFF
.	TRBV7-8	TRBJ2-2	few	TGTGCCAGCAGCTTAGTGTGGGCGGCGAACACCGGGGAGCTGTTTTTT	CASSLVWAANTGELFF
.	TRBV12-3/TRBV12-4	TRBJ1-2	many	TGTGCCAGCAGTTTTCAGGGAGCCTATGGCTACACCTTC	CASSFQGAYGYTF
.	TRBV11-1	TRBJ2-1	.	TGCGCCAGCAGGGCGGACGGGCAAAATGAGCAGTTCTTC	CASRADGQNEQFF
.	TRBV12-3/TRBV12-4	TRBJ2-1	many	TGTGCCAGCAGAGCCGGACAGTACAATGAGCAGTTCTTC	CASRAGQYNEQFF
.	TRBV11-3	TRBJ1-1	.	TGTGCCAGCAGCCCTAGGGGTGTAGGCACTGAAGCTTTCTTT	CASSPRGVGTEAFF
.	TRBV14	TRBJ2-1	many	TGTGCCAGCAGCCAAGCCCTAGCCGGCAATGAGCAGTTCTTC	CASSQALAGNEQFF
.	TRBV29-1	TRBJ1-2	.	.	CSGAQGHYGCTF
.	TRBV11-3	TRBJ1-2	once	TGTGCCAGAAGCCGATCCCAGGGGCAGCCCTGTGGCTACACCTTC	CARSRSQGQPCGYTF
.	TRBV5-4	TRBJ2-7	.	TGTGCCAGCAGCTTGCGTCGGGGGTCTAGTGGGATTCGCAAGCAGTACTTC	CASSLRRGSSGIRKQYF
TRBD2	TRBV10-1	TRBJ2-1	many	TGCGCCAGCAGTGATAAACCGGGACTAGCGGATAACTGTGTCCCCAACCACGGATACAATGAGCAGTTCTTC	CASSDKPGLADNCVPNHGYNEQFF